The rows below give T cell receptor beta chains drawn from one sample of a study of vaccination and CD4 T cells after COVID-19. One entry per CDR3 protein, called by TCRdb with MiXCR from the PCR reads. The sample shows some 11,000 distinct CDR3 sequences, around 58% of them seen only once. Antigen specificity for these receptors is unknown. The sequencing sample was made of CD4+ T cells from blood, cultured in vitro. The receptors come from a human donor who had recovered from COVID-19. CDR3s leave out the opening cysteine and the closing phenylalanine or tryptophan. Size tells how often a clone was seen (once, few, many) or the class of an expanded clone, and some rows leave it out.

>TRBV6-2/TRBV6-3|.
ASRNNPGDEQY
>TRBV6-2/TRBV6-3|.
ASRPSGKSYNEQF
>TRBV5-1|once
ASSLAGTFTEAF
>TRBV20-1|.
SARDVGSGAKNIQY
>TRBV20-1|few
SAILAEISSYNEQF
>TRBV6-1|few
ASSPGTGGNQPQH
>TRBV20-1|.
SARDPTLGDREQF
>TRBV24-1|few
ATSDQTGSGNQPQH
>TRBV7-9|.
ASIRGQLTHGYT
>TRBV12-3/TRBV12-4|.
ASSLSGGNEQF
>TRBV15|few
ATSLRDPTDTQY
>TRBV20-1|.
SATSGTSGYNEQF
>TRBV20-1|.
SARGGGEADTQY
>TRBV28|.
ASSSTPGTGRKLF
>TRBV20-1|few
SARATSGSLETQY
>TRBV5-1|.
ASSYQEDANEQF
>TRBV7-2|few
ASSQMGVSAKNIQY
>TRBV6-2/TRBV6-3|.
ASSYSRRGSYTEAF
>TRBV20-1|.
SASYRNLNSPLH
>TRBV19|few
ASGAGSSGELF
>TRBV10-1|.
ASSVGLPGGELF
>TRBV7-2|few
ASSGGTSATYEQY
>TRBV24-1|.
ATSGSLSSGSPEQF
>TRBV2|few
ASSVEGAETQY
>TRBV19|.
ASSRTARTSGITGELF
>TRBV27|.
ASSSRGREGVGVGTQY
>TRBV2|.
ASSEAGDRIQVSGANVLT
>TRBV10-1|.
ARVFTYDTDTQY
>TRBV28|few
ASSLSGGNTEAF
>TRBV20-1|.
SAWTGFGGYT
>TRBV20-1|.
SASTNYEQY
>TRBV6-2/TRBV6-3|.
ASSYGWLAGTDTQY
>TRBV20-1|.
SARDGSRDRGRAGYNSPLH
>TRBV2|.
ASRKTSGSYNEQF
>TRBV9|.
ASSVALGQGDHQPQH
>TRBV6-2/TRBV6-3|.
ASSLYRADQPQH
>TRBV6-1|.
ASSPSGNYNEQF